The 32 T cell receptor beta chains below come from one sample, sequenced in a study of Ad26.COV2.S vaccination and SARS-CoV-2 variants. Treatment in this sample: about 20 received Ad26.COV2.S at low or high dose, single or two shots; about 5 received placebo; per-sample allocation not given. Collection of the samples took place on day 63 after the first injection of vaccine or placebo. Here immunoSEQ multiplex PCR was the method, and the copy in TCRdb shows in-frame clones only, minus some. Here the sample spans about 680,000 clones, 70% to 90% being singletons. The source was peripheral blood, collected in a trial of Ad26.COV2.S vaccine versus placebo. Every receptor here comes from a person aged 18 to 59 who received the Ad26.COV2.S COVID-19 vaccine or a placebo.

This chain uses TRBV6-5 with TRBJ2-7; D ambiguous. The ends were cut back, 0 bases at V and 4 bases at J, with 10 bases in the middle. The CDR3 loop spans 14 amino acids. Germline values: CDR1 MNHEY, CDR2 SVGAGI. In nucleotides, the CDR3 is TGTGCCAGCAGTTACTCGAAAAGAGCTTACGAGCAGTACTTC. Encoded protein: CASSYSKRAYEQYF.

The chain recombines TRBV30 with TRBJ2-3; no reliable D call. Germline CDR1 reads GTSNPN; CDR2 reads SVGIG (reference sequence). V was clipped by 3 bases and J by 6 bases, with 7 bases between them. CDR3 size: 11 residues. In nucleotides, the CDR3 is TGTGCCTGGAGCAACTCTGATACGCAGTATTTT. As protein: CAWSNSDTQYF. The complete variable domain, with remaining parts taken from reference TRBV30 and TRBJ2-3, reads SQTIHQWPATLVQPVGSPLSLECTVEGTSNPNLYWYRQAAGRGLQLLFYSVGIGQISSEVPQNLSASRPQDRQFILSSKKLLLSDSGFYLCAWSNSDTQYFGPGTRLTVL.

V gene TRBV6-2 or TRBV6-3 combines with J gene TRBJ2-5; possibly TRBD2 for D (5 bases). From germline, CDR1 is MNHEY and CDR2 SVGEGT. There are 13 residues in the CDR3. Trimming removed 4 bases from V and 3 bases from J, with 9 bases in between. The CDR3 loop is CASSSREEETQYF. CDR3 nucleotides: TGTGCCAGCAGTTCCCGGGAAGAAGAGACCCAGTACTTC.

The chain combines TRBV27 with TRBJ1-6; 8 bases agree with TRBD1. From germline, CDR1 is MNHEY and CDR2 SMNVEV (reference sequence). The CDR3 runs to 16 residues. V was clipped by 1 base and J by 6 bases; unmatched bases: 5. This CDR3 reads CASSLFRTGTNSPLHF. CDR3 sequence (DNA): TGTGCCAGCAGTTTATTTCGGACAGGGACTAATTCACCCCTCCACTTT.

The genes are TRBV6-5 and TRBJ2-7; D ambiguous. CDR3 length equals 14 residues. V shed 7 bases and J shed 2 bases, with 15 bases lying between them. Germline V CDR1 and CDR2: MNHEY, SVGAGI. The CDR3 reads CASIPPATAYEQYF. CDR3 DNA sequence: TGTGCCAGCATACCCCCAGCTACGGCCTACGAGCAGTACTTC.

About this clone itself: Additional DNA sequences in this sample encode the identical CDR3. The V call is TRBV3-1 (or the pseudogene TRBV3-2), the J call TRBJ2-5; D uncertain. The CDR3 has 12 residues. V was clipped by 1 base and J by 5 bases, with 5 bases between them. CDR1 and CDR2 from the germline V gene are LGHDT and YNNKEL (reference sequence). The CDR3 here is CASSQVYETQYF. As DNA, the CDR3 is TGTGCCAGCAGCCAAGTTTACGAGACCCAGTACTTC.

This clone was recorded a few times. This sequence joins TRBV27 and TRBJ1-1; 8 nucleotides match TRBD1. Unmatched junction bases numbered 7, after V lost 5 bases and J lost 2 bases. This CDR3 region has 15 residues. The germline gives CDR1 MNHEY, CDR2 SMNVEV (reference sequence). CDR3 in amino acids: CASSIYRGRNTEAFF. CDR3 nucleotides: TGTGCCAGCAGTATATACAGGGGGAGAAACACTGAAGCTTTCTTT.

The chain uses TRBV30 and TRBJ1-2, with TRBD1 matching over 8 bases. Germline-derived CDR1 and CDR2 are GTSNPN and SVGIG (reference sequence). This CDR3 region has 13 residues. Unmatched junction bases numbered 9, after V lost 5 bases and J lost 7 bases. CDR3 in amino acids: CAWVPQTGVGYTF. Written as DNA, the CDR3 is TGTGCCTGGGTTCCTCAGACAGGGGTTGGCTACACCTTC.

This clone was seen a single time. The chain is built from TRBV14 and TRBJ2-1; TRBD2 aligns across 9 bases. The CDR3 runs 14 residues. CDR1 SGHDN and CDR2 FVKESK come from the germline V gene. V lost 4 bases, J lost 4 bases, and 2 bases stayed unmatched. This CDR3 is CASSRLAGYNEQFF. CDR3 bases: TGTGCCAGCAGCCGGCTAGCGGGATACAATGAGCAGTTCTTC. Looking up the rest from reference TRBV14 and TRBJ2-1 gives the full variable domain: EAGVTQFPSHSVIEKGQTVTLRCDPISGHDNLYWYRRVMGKEIKFLLHFVKESKQDESGMPNNRFLAERTGGTYSTLKVQPAELEDSGVYFCASSRLAGYNEQFFGPGTRLTVL.

The J gene is TRBJ2-7, the V gene TRBV6-5; 7 bases are a match to TRBD1. V gave up 0 bases and J gave up 2 bases; unmatched junction bases: 4. CDR1 is MNHEY, CDR2 SVGAGI, per germline. The CDR3 is 15 residues long. The CDR3 protein is CASSYSGTDAYEQYF. CDR3 DNA: TGTGCCAGCAGTTACTCGGGGACAGATGCCTACGAGCAGTACTTC.

The chain links TRBV19 to TRBJ2-7; D is ambiguous. The V end lost 3 bases, the J end lost 0 bases, and 6 bases lay between the germline ends. Germline CDR1 LNHDA, CDR2 SQIVND (reference sequence). The CDR3 contains 13 residues. The CDR3 nucleotides are TGTGCCAGTAGTATGATAAGCTCCTACGAGCAGTACTTC. The encoded protein is CASSMISSYEQYF. Variable domain in full (rest from reference TRBV19 and TRBJ2-7): DGGITQSPKYLFRKEGQNVTLSCEQNLNHDAMYWYRQDPGQGLRLIYYSQIVNDFQKGDIAEGYSVSREKKESFPLTVTSAQKNPTAFYLCASSMISSYEQYFGPGTRLTVT.

This clone was detected once. The rearrangement links TRBV30 to TRBJ1-2, with TRBD1 as a possible D gene (5 bases). The CDR3 runs 14 residues. With 3 bases removed from V and 0 bases from J, the gap between germline ends came to 11 bases. CDR1 is GTSNPN, CDR2 SVGIG, per germline (reference sequence). CDR3: CAWSPGLSNYGYTF. Here the CDR3 DNA reads TGTGCCTGGAGCCCGGGGCTCTCTAACTATGGCTACACCTTC.

The chain joins TRBV2 to TRBJ1-5, with 7 bases aligning to TRBD1. The CDR3 extends over 16 amino acids. From germline, CDR1 is SNHLY and CDR2 FYNNEI. V trimming: 0 bases; J trimming: 1 base; junction bases outside the gene matches: 3. The CDR3 is CASSEATGSSNQPQHF. The CDR3, as DNA: TGTGCCAGCAGTGAAGCGACAGGGTCAAGCAATCAGCCCCAGCATTTT.

The chain couples TRBV11-3 to TRBJ2-2, with TRBD1 matching 8 bases. The CDR3 consists of 16 residues. Germline V gene lookup returns CDR1 SGHNT and CDR2 YENEEA. V lost 4 bases and J lost 5; bases outside the gene matches: 9. In DNA, the CDR3 is TGTGCCAGCAGCTATACGACAGGGGTGTCGACCGGGGAGCTGTTTTTT. It specifies CASSYTTGVSTGELFF.

The chain employs TRBV5-1 and TRBJ2-1, with 14 positions matching TRBD2. The CDR3 consists of 15 residues. The trim removed 10 bases at V and 5 bases at J, leaving 8 bases unmatched. CDR1 and CDR2 (germline): SGHRS, YFSETQ. The CDR3 is CASGTSGGRNNEQFF. In DNA, the CDR3 is TGCGCCTCCGGGACTAGCGGGGGCCGGAACAATGAGCAGTTCTTC.

The CDR3 DNA reads as TGCAGCGTTGAAGTGGGGCAGGGGGCAGAGACCCAGTACTTC. Translation gives CSVEVGQGAETQYF. The chain is built from TRBV29-1 and TRBJ2-5; 8 bases match TRBD1. The V and J ends lost 1 base and 4 bases, in that order; junction bases with no gene match: 5. There are 14 residues in the CDR3. The germline CDR1 and CDR2 sequences are SQVTM and ANQGSEA.

This sequence joins TRBV27 and TRBJ2-1, with D perhaps TRBD1 or TRBD2 (5 bases each). The V end lost 6 bases, the J end lost 6 bases, and 12 bases lay between the germline ends. Germline V CDR1 and CDR2: MNHEY, SMNVEV (reference sequence). The CDR3 sequence is 13 residues long. As DNA, the CDR3 is TGTGCCAGCAGCCCGGGGCCATTCAATGAGCAGTTCTTC. This gives the protein CASSPGPFNEQFF.

The J gene is TRBJ1-1, the V gene TRBV5-3; D may be TRBD1 (5 bases). Being an ORF, TRBV5-3 has a function that is uncertain. The CDR3 is 15 residues long. V was cut by 4 bases and J by 4 bases, with 17 bases left in between. The DNA of the CDR3 is TGTGCCAGAAGCGCCGGCCCCGCCGGGGGCACTGAAGCTTTCTTT. Amino acids: CARSAGPAGGTEAFF.

Concerning this clone itself: A read error may produce the germline difference seen at one junction end. The same CDR3 arises from other DNA sequences in this sample as well. V is TRBV3-1 (or the pseudogene TRBV3-2) and J is TRBJ2-7; 9 positions match TRBD1. The CDR3 contains 16 residues. Looked up from germline, CDR1 is LGHDT and CDR2 is YNNKEL (reference sequence). This chain's CDR3 is CASSQEVGQGTGEQYF. Written as DNA, the CDR3 is TGTGCCAGCAGTCAAGAAGTGGGACAGGGTACGGGCGAGCAGTACTTC.

This chain uses TRBV24-1 with TRBJ1-5, with TRBD1 matching over 7 bases. CDR1 KGHDR and CDR2 SFDVKD come from the germline V gene. J gave up 2 bases and V 10 bases, and 4 bases lay outside the gene matches. There are 13 residues in the CDR3. Written as DNA, the CDR3 is TGTGCCACGGCAGACAGGGGCAATCAGCCCCAGCATTTT. Translation: CATADRGNQPQHF.

J is TRBJ2-7 and V is TRBV19, with 11 bases that match TRBD2. Unmatched junction bases numbered 15, after V lost 5 bases and J lost 3 bases. CDR3 length: 18 residues. In germline, CDR1 is LNHDA, CDR2 SQIVND (reference sequence). In DNA form, the CDR3 reads TGTGCCAGTAGTGGTCGGGGGCTAGCGGGGGGCCTGCGCTACGAGCAGTACTTC. It specifies CASSGRGLAGGLRYEQYF.

Comment on this clone: Other DNA sequences in the same sample also yield this CDR3. The J gene is TRBJ2-7, the V gene TRBV5-1; no clear D. Germline V gene sequence: CDR1 SGHRS, CDR2 YFSETQ. Deletions cut 4 bases from V and 2 bases from J, with 7 bases between. This CDR3 contains 12 residues. The CDR3 is CASSLDTYEQYF. For the CDR3, the DNA is TGCGCCAGCAGCCTTGACACCTACGAGCAGTACTTC.

The chain carries TRBV5-8 and TRBJ1-4; 7 bases align to TRBD1. Germline V gives CDR1 SGHTS, CDR2 YDEGEE. Unmatched junction bases numbered 13, after V lost 1 base and J lost 10 bases. There are 16 residues in the CDR3. CDR3 residues: CASSLNGRGGRRKLFF. Written as DNA, the CDR3 is TGTGCCAGCAGCTTGAATGGTAGAGGGGGCAGAAGAAAACTGTTTTTT. The full variable domain, rest sourced from reference TRBV5-8 and TRBJ1-4, is EAGVTQSPTHLIKTRGQQATLRCSPISGHTSVYWYQQALGLGLQFLLWYDEGEERNRGNFPPRFSGRQFPNYSSELNVNALELEDSALYLCASSLNGRGGRRKLFFGSGTQLSVL.

This sequence joins TRBV6-5 and TRBJ2-1, with TRBD2 matching over 10 bases. Germline CDR1 reads MNHEY; CDR2 reads SVGAGI. J gave up 10 bases and V 5 bases, and 11 bases lay outside the gene matches. The CDR3 length is 15 residues. CDR3 in amino acids: CASSRERGGIFEQFF. The CDR3 DNA is TGTGCCAGCAGTAGGGAGCGGGGGGGCATCTTCGAGCAGTTCTTC.

The chain has TRBV7-9 and TRBJ1-6, with 10 bases aligning to TRBD1. The CDR3 runs to 16 residues. Germline V gene lookup returns CDR1 SEHNR and CDR2 FQNEAQ (reference sequence). Trimming at V came to 3 bases and at J to 5 bases, leaving 4 bases not matched to a gene. The CDR3 loop reads CASSLAGTGDNSPLHF. The CDR3 region has the DNA TGTGCCAGCAGCTTGGCCGGGACAGGGGATAATTCACCCCTCCACTTT.

The V call is TRBV5-1, the J call TRBJ2-1; a weak D match, TRBD2 (5 bases). CDR1 is SGHRS, CDR2 YFSETQ, per germline. V was pared by 4 bases and J by 7 bases, with 15 bases between. The CDR3 length is 14 residues. The CDR3 loop is CASSVGSAENEQFF. CDR3 coding DNA: TGCGCCAGCAGCGTCGGTAGCGCGGAGAATGAGCAGTTCTTC.

The chain joins TRBV18 to TRBJ1-4; D remains unclear. V was shortened by 5 bases and J by 7 bases, with 8 bases between the two germline ends. Germline values: CDR1 KGHSH, CDR2 LQKENI. The CDR3 has 12 residues. CDR3 sequence (DNA): TGTGCCAGCTCAGTAGCTACTGAAAAACTGTTTTTT. It is translated as CASSVATEKLFF.

This clone was recorded once. This rearrangement joins TRBV27 to TRBJ1-6; possible D gene TRBD1, 6 bases. The germline CDR1 and CDR2 sequences are MNHEY and SMNVEV (reference sequence). This CDR3 is 14 amino acids long. Trimming pared 3 bases from V and 7 bases from J, leaving 10 bases between. CDR3 region: CASSFGTPNSPLHF. The CDR3 DNA reads as TGTGCCAGCAGTTTCGGGACACCGAATTCACCCCTCCACTTT.

This clone was recorded only once. The CDR3, as DNA: TGCGCCAGCAGTGAGTCTCCCAGGGGGGTAGGAGATACGCAGTATTTT. Protein: CASSESPRGVGDTQYF. The rearrangement uses TRBV10-2 and TRBJ2-3, with TRBD1 as a possible D gene (7 bases). Trimming pared 0 bases from V and 5 bases from J, leaving 15 bases between. The germline V gene has CDR1 WSHSY and CDR2 SAAADI. The CDR3 length is 16 residues.

The chain couples TRBV7-9 to TRBJ2-7; 7 bases match TRBD2. This CDR3 region has 14 residues. The germline CDR1 and CDR2 sequences are SEHNR and FQNEAQ (reference sequence). J lost 6 bases, V lost 1 base, and 6 bases had no gene match. CDR3 region: CASSLGLATSEQYF. DNA of the CDR3: TGTGCCAGCAGCTTAGGACTAGCTACAAGCGAGCAGTACTTC.

The rearrangement joins TRBV19 to TRBJ2-5; 7 bases are shared with TRBD2. This CDR3 has 17 amino acids. J was trimmed by 1 base and V by 3 bases; bases with no gene match: 11. Per the germline V gene, CDR1 is LNHDA and CDR2 is SQIVND (reference sequence). In nucleotides, the CDR3 is TGTGCCAGTAGTATCGGGAGGAGTCCTCCGATCCAAGAGACCCAGTACTTC. Amino acids: CASSIGRSPPIQETQYF.

This clone came up a few times. The CDR3 sequence: CASSYTTGLSPLHF. The DNA for the CDR3 is TGTGCCAGCAGTTACACCACAGGGCTCTCACCCCTCCACTTT. The chain couples TRBV6-2 or TRBV6-3 to TRBJ1-6, with a possible D match to TRBD1 (6 bases). With 2 bases removed from V and 10 bases from J, the gap between germline ends came to 12 bases. CDR1 and CDR2 (germline): MNHEY, SVGEGT. The CDR3 is 14 amino acids.